The 5 T cell receptor beta chains reported below all come from one sample, sequenced in a study of CD8 T cells in Susac syndrome. It was with random hexamers that roughly 0.5 to 1 ug RNA was reverse transcribed. Each CDR3 protein is one row after TCRdb ran MiXCR on the immunoSEQ multiplex PCR reads. The top ten clones hold roughly 0.14% of a sample with around 150,000 distinct CDR3 sequences, about 93% of them seen once. Material for sequencing was CD4+ T cells from PBMCs. The receptors shown here come from a human donor in good health.

This sequence joins TRBV20-1 and TRBJ1-2; no definite D call. The germline V gene encodes CDR1 DFQATT and CDR2 SNEGSKA (reference sequence). The CDR3 consists of 15 residues. V lost 2 bases to trimming and J lost 7 bases, with 20 bases between them. The CDR3 region is CSARRPTSVIAGYTF. Written as DNA, the CDR3 is TGCAGTGCTAGACGGCCCACCTCAGTAATTGCTGGCTACACCTTC.

The chain joins TRBV7-9 to TRBJ1-2, with 8 bases matching TRBD1. V dropped 2 bases and J dropped 6; count of bases not matched to a gene: 14. This CDR3 contains 17 residues. CDR1 and CDR2 (germline): SEHNR, FQNEAQ (reference sequence). As DNA, the CDR3 is TGTGCCAGCAGCTTACCCGGTGACGGACAGGGAGGAGATGGCTACACCTTC. Translated, it gives CASSLPGDGQGGDGYTF.

The V and J genes are TRBV29-1 and TRBJ1-1; D perhaps matches TRBD1 (6 bases). Germline V gene sequence: CDR1 SQVTM, CDR2 ANQGSEA. The CDR3 covers 13 residues. V was cut by 4 bases and J by 0 bases, with 9 bases left in between. DNA for the CDR3: TGCAGCGTTGGACAGGTTATGAACACTGAAGCTTTCTTT. It codes for CSVGQVMNTEAFF.

The chain is built from TRBV20-1 and TRBJ2-4; 13 bases match TRBD2. The CDR3 loop spans 19 amino acids. Germline loops: CDR1 DFQATT, CDR2 SNEGSKA (reference sequence). With 1 base clipped from V and 1 base from J, the junction kept 10 bases outside the gene matches. The CDR3 sequence is CSARGLLAGGLVAKNIQYF. CDR3 nucleotides: TGCAGTGCTAGAGGCTTACTAGCGGGGGGGCTAGTGGCCAAAAACATTCAGTACTTC.

The chain employs TRBV2 and TRBJ2-3; 10 bases agree with TRBD1. This CDR3 is 15 amino acids long. Trimming took 5 bases from V and 4 from J; bases not matched to a gene: 6. Germline V CDR1 and CDR2: SNHLY, FYNNEI. The CDR3 protein is CASSSGTGVADTQYF. DNA of the CDR3: TGTGCCAGCAGTTCCGGGACAGGGGTCGCAGATACGCAGTATTTT.